One and the same sample provided the 10 T cell receptor beta chains below, sequenced in a study of shared clonotypes between healthy human individuals. Profiling relied on immunoSEQ multiplex PCR, and the TCRdb table lists in-frame clones only, not all of them. Of around 2.1 million clones listed, around 95% are singletons. Sequencing was performed on naive CD4+ T cells sorted from blood. Specified subset: CD45RA+ positively selected. These receptor sequences come from a man aged 18 to 29 in good health.

The chain carries TRBV7-2 and TRBJ2-5; D not resolved. The length of the CDR3 is 15 residues. Deletions cut 1 base from V and 5 bases from J, with 14 bases between. Germline CDR1 reads SGHTA; CDR2 reads FQGNSA. The CDR3 region is CASSLVSLTGETQYF. The CDR3 DNA sequence: TGTGCCAGCAGCTTAGTTTCGCTAACCGGGGAGACCCAGTACTTC.

This chain links TRBV7-2 with TRBJ2-5; D unresolved. With 0 bases removed from V and 4 bases from J, the gap between germline ends came to 15 bases. This CDR3 region has 16 residues. From germline, CDR1 is SGHTA and CDR2 FQGNSA. The DNA for the CDR3 is TGTGCCAGCAGCTTAGCGGCTTGGCGAGCCTCAGAGACCCAGTACTTC. It encodes CASSLAAWRASETQYF.

This chain uses TRBV6-6 with TRBJ1-1, with D unresolved. The ends were cut back, 0 bases at V and 0 bases at J, with 8 bases in the middle. Germline loops: CDR1 MNHNY, CDR2 SVGAGI (reference sequence). The CDR3 has 15 amino acids. As DNA, the CDR3 is TGTGCCAGCAGTTACTCCGAGATAATGAACACTGAAGCTTTCTTT. As protein: CASSYSEIMNTEAFF.

The V gene is TRBV7-9, the J gene TRBJ1-4; 9 bases agree with TRBD1. The germline gives CDR1 SEHNR, CDR2 FQNEAQ (reference sequence). CDR3 length: 14 amino acids. V lost 5 bases to trimming and J lost 8 bases; unmatched junction nucleotides: 6. The CDR3: CASSGGTGYEKLFF. DNA for the CDR3: TGTGCCAGCAGCGGCGGGACAGGGTACGAAAAACTGTTTTTT.

The CDR3 is CASSLGVRDHNEQFF. Here the CDR3 DNA reads TGTGCCAGCAGTTTAGGGGTTAGGGACCACAATGAGCAGTTCTTC. The V call is TRBV27, the J call TRBJ2-1, with D perhaps given as TRBD1 or TRBD2 (5 bases each). From germline, CDR1 is MNHEY and CDR2 SMNVEV (reference sequence). V lost 2 bases to trimming and J lost 5 bases, with 13 bases between them. The CDR3 sequence is 15 residues long.

This chain uses TRBV15 with TRBJ1-1; possibly TRBD1 for D (6 bases). V lost 1 base, J lost 7 bases, and 22 bases lay in between. Germline CDR1 is LNHNV and CDR2 is YYDKDF (reference sequence). This CDR3 contains 17 residues. The CDR3 DNA reads as TGTGCCACCAGCAGAGGGGGTCCAGGGGCGGTTTCGGGTGAAGCTTTCTTT. Residues: CATSRGGPGAVSGEAFF. Full variable domain (missing parts from reference TRBV15 and TRBJ1-1): DAMVIQNPRYQVTQFGKPVTLSCSQTLNHNVMYWYQQKSSQAPKLLFHYYDKDFNNEADTPDNFQSRRPNTSFCFLDIRSPGLGDTAMYLCATSRGGPGAVSGEAFFGQGTRLTVV.

This clone has only a few counts. The chain joins TRBV9 to TRBJ2-1; 10 bases are shared with TRBD1. Germline V lookup: CDR1 SGDLS, CDR2 YYNGEE. The V gene end was trimmed by 0 bases and the J gene end by 4 bases; junction bases not matched to a gene: 4. CDR3 size: 16 residues. Here the CDR3 reads CASSVEGTGVYNEQFF. CDR3 nucleotides: TGTGCCAGCAGCGTAGAGGGGACAGGGGTGTACAATGAGCAGTTCTTC.

J is TRBJ2-1 and V is TRBV2, with no clear D. The CDR3 is 15 residues long. From germline, CDR1 is SNHLY and CDR2 FYNNEI. With 0 bases removed from V and 12 bases from J, the gap between germline ends came to 18 bases. The CDR3 DNA is TGTGCCAGCAGTGAAGCGCTTCGAGGTCTTGAAGGGCAGTTCTTC. Translated, it gives CASSEALRGLEGQFF.

The V and J genes are TRBV28 and TRBJ1-3, with TRBD1 matching 7 bases. The CDR3 has 14 residues. Germline V CDR1 and CDR2: MDHEN, SYDVKM. The junction had 6 bases not matched to a gene; V was cut back by 6 bases and J by 4 bases. The chain's CDR3 is CASRVTGEGNTIYF. Here the CDR3 DNA reads TGTGCCAGCAGAGTTACAGGGGAGGGAAACACCATATATTTT.

CDR3 coding DNA: TGTGCCAGCAGTGCGGGGGGGGCAACTAATGAAAAACTGTTTTTT. This codes for CASSAGGATNEKLFF. The chain uses TRBV2 and TRBJ1-4; tentatively, D is TRBD1 (5 bases). The V end was cut by 4 bases, the J end by 0 bases, with 9 bases between. Germline CDR1 and CDR2: SNHLY and FYNNEI. This CDR3 has 15 residues.